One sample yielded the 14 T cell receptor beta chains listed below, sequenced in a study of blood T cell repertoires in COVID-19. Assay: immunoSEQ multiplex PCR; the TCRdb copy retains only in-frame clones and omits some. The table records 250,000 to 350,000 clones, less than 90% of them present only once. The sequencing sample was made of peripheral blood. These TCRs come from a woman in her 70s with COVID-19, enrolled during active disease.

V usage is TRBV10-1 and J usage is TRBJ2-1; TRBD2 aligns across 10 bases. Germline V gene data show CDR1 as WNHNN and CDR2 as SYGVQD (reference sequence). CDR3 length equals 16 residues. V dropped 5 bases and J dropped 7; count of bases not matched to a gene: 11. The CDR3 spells CASSPLSGGDWNEQFF. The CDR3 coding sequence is TGCGCCAGCAGTCCTCTCAGCGGGGGGGACTGGAATGAGCAGTTCTTC.

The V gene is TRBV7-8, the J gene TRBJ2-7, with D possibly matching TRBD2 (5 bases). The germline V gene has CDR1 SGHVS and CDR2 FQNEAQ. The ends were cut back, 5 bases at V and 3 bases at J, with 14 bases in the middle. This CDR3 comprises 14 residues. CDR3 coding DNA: TGTGCCAGCAGCCGAGACGGGGTCGGCTACGAGCAGTACTTC. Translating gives CASSRDGVGYEQYF.

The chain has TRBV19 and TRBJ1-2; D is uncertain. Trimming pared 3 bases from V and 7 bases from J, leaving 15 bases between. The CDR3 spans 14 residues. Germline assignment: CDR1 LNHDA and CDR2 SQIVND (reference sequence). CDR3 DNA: TGTGCCAGTAGTATTGTCCAAGGGAGCGGTGGCTACACCTTC. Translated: CASSIVQGSGGYTF.

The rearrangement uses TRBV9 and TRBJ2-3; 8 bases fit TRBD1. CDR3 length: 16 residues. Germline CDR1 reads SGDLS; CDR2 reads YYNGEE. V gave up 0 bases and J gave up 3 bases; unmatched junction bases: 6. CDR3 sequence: CASSVAPRQGTDTQYF. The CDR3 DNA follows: TGTGCCAGCAGCGTAGCTCCGAGACAGGGGACAGATACGCAGTATTTT.

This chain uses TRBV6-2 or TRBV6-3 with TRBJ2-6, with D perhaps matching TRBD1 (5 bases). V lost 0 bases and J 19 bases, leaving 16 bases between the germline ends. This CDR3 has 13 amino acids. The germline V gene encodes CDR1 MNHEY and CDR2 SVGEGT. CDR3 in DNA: TGTGCCAGCAGTTACTCTAACAGGTCCCCCCTCACTTTC. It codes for CASSYSNRSPLTF.

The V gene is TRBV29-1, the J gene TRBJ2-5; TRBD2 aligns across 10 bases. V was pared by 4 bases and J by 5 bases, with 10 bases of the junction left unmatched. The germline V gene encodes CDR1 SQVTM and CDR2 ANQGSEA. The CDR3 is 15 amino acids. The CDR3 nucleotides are TGCAGCGTTGCCGATCTACTAGCGGGGTCTGAGACCCAGTACTTC. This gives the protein CSVADLLAGSETQYF.

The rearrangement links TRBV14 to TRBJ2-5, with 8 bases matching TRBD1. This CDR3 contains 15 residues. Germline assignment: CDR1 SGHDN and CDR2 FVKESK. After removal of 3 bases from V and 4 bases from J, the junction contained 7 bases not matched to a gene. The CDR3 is CASSHRQGSGETQYF. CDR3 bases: TGTGCCAGCAGCCATAGACAGGGGAGCGGAGAGACCCAGTACTTC.

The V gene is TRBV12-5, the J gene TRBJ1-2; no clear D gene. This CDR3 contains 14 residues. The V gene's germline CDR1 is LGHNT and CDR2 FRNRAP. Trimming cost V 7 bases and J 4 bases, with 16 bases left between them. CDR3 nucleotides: TGTGCTAGTGCCGAAGACTACTTTGGCTATGGCTACACCTTC. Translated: CASAEDYFGYGYTF.

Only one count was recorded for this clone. In nucleotides, the CDR3 is TGTGCCAGCACCAAAGGGGGGGGACCCATGGCAGATACGCAGTATTTT. This translates into CASTKGGGPMADTQYF. This chain joins TRBV9 and TRBJ2-3; D perhaps matches TRBD2 (7 bases). Germline V lookup: CDR1 SGDLS, CDR2 YYNGEE. The ends were cut back, 6 bases at V and 4 bases at J, with 21 bases in the middle. The CDR3 contains 16 residues. Full variable domain (outside the CDR3, taken from reference TRBV9 and TRBJ2-3): DSGVTQTPKHLITATGQRVTLRCSPRSGDLSVYWYQQSLDQGLQFLIQYYNGEERAKGNILERFSAQQFPDLHSELNLSSLELGDSALYFCASTKGGGPMADTQYFGPGTRLTVL.

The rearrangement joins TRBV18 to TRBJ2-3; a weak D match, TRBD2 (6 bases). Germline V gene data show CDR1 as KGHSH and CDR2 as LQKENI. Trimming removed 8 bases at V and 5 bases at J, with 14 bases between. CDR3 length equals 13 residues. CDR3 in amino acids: CASATSPLDTQYF. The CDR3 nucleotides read TGTGCCAGCGCGACTAGTCCCTTAGATACGCAGTATTTT.

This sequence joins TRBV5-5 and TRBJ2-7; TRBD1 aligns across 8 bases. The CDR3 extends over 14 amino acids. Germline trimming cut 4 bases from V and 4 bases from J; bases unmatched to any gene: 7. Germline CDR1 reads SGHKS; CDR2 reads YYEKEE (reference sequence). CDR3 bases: TGTGCCAGCAGCCTACGGGACAGGACTTACGAGCAGTACTTC. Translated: CASSLRDRTYEQYF.

The chain's CDR3 is CAWRGQGSEAFF. The CDR3 DNA is TGTGCCTGGAGGGGACAGGGGTCTGAAGCTTTCTTT. This chain joins TRBV30 and TRBJ1-1; 10 bases line up with TRBD1. Germline CDR1 is GTSNPN and CDR2 is SVGIG (reference sequence). V was pared by 3 bases and J by 6 bases, with 1 base of the junction left unmatched. The CDR3 contains 12 residues. The full variable domain, its missing parts supplied by reference TRBV30 and TRBJ1-1, is SQTIHQWPATLVQPVGSPLSLECTVEGTSNPNLYWYRQAAGRGLQLLFYSVGIGQISSEVPQNLSASRPQDRQFILSSKKLLLSDSGFYLCAWRGQGSEAFFGQGTRLTVV.

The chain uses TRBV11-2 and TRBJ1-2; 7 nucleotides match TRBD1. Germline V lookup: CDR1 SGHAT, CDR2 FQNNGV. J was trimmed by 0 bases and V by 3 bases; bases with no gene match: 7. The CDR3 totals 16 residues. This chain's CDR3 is CASSFRPGTANYGYTF. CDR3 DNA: TGTGCCAGCAGCTTCCGCCCAGGGACAGCTAACTATGGCTACACCTTC.

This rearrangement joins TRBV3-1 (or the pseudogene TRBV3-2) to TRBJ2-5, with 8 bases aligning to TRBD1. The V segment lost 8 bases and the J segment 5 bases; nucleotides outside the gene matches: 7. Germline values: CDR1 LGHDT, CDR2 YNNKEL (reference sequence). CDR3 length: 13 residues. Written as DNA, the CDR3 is TGTGCCAGCGGGAGACAGGGGACGGAGACCCAGTACTTC. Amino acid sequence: CASGRQGTETQYF.